The 5 T cell receptor beta chains listed next were all sequenced from one sample in a study of T cell repertoires in cytomegalovirus infection. No antigen is known for these receptors. Each CDR3 protein is one row after TCRdb ran MiXCR on the reads. The data show about 500,000 distinct CDR3 sequences, around 35% seen once. The sequenced sample was cultured PBMCs, obtained from culture after CMV antigen stimulation. The receptor source for this set is a human donor in good health (CMV status not recorded). Some clones in this sample may be carry-over from other donors' samples.

This clonotype was seen more than once but under ten times. The CDR3 coding sequence is TGTGCCAGCAGTTTAATGGCGGGGCCCACGGGTGAGCAGTTCTTC. Protein sequence: CASSLMAGPTGEQFF. V gene TRBV12-3 or TRBV12-4 combines with J gene TRBJ2-1, with D perhaps matching TRBD2 (6 bases). This CDR3 has 15 residues. V was pared by 2 bases and J by 9 bases, with 17 bases between.

This clonotype appeared a few times. The chain recombines TRBV28 with TRBJ2-3; the D gene is possibly TRBD2 (5 bases). CDR1 MDHEN and CDR2 SYDVKM come from the germline V gene. The V and J ends lost 0 bases and 2 bases respectively, with 9 bases between them. The CDR3 loop spans 15 amino acids. The CDR3 DNA reads TGTGCCAGCAGTTTATGGGCGGAGGCCACAGATACGCAGTATTTT. Its translation: CASSLWAEATDTQYF.

This clonotype was picked up many times. The V gene is TRBV9, the J gene TRBJ2-5; tentatively, D is TRBD2 (6 bases). V was trimmed by 5 bases and J by 1 base, leaving 15 bases between them. From germline, CDR1 is SGDLS and CDR2 YYNGEE. CDR3 length: 15 residues. The CDR3 region has the DNA TGTGCCAGCAGTCTAATCGGGGGTAGCCAAGAGACCCAGTACTTC. Translating gives CASSLIGGSQETQYF.

V usage is TRBV20-1 and J usage is TRBJ1-1; tentative D call: TRBD1 (5 bases). Per the germline V gene, CDR1 is DFQATT and CDR2 is SNEGSKA (reference sequence). Trimming took 6 bases from V and 4 from J, leaving 18 bases between them. The CDR3 has 14 amino acids. The DNA for the CDR3 is TGCAGTGCCGAGACGTGGGGCTCTGGCACTGAAGCTTTCTTT. Protein product: CSAETWGSGTEAFF.

This chain joins TRBV19 and TRBJ1-4; D possibly corresponds to TRBD1 (5 bases). The V and J ends lost 5 bases and 5 bases respectively, with 12 bases between them. The CDR3 contains 14 residues. The germline gives CDR1 LNHDA, CDR2 SQIVND (reference sequence). CDR3 region: CASSVGTTNEKLFF. CDR3 nucleotide sequence: TGTGCCAGTAGTGTCGGGACGACGAATGAAAAACTGTTTTTT.